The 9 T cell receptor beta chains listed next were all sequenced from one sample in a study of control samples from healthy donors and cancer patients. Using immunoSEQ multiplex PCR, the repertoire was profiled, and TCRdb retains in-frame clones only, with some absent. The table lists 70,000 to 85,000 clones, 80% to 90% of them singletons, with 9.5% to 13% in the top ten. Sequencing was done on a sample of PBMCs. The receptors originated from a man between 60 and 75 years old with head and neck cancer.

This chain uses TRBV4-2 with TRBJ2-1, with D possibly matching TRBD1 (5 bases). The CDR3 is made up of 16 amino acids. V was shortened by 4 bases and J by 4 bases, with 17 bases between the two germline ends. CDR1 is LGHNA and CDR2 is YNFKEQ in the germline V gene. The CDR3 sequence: CASSPKRGERYNEQFF. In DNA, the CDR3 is TGTGCCAGCAGCCCGAAAAGGGGCGAGAGGTACAATGAGCAGTTCTTC.

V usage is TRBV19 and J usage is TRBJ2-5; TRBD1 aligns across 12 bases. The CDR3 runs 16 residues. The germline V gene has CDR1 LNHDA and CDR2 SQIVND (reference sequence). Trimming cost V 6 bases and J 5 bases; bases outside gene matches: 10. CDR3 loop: CASSPRGQGARETQYF. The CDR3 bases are TGTGCCAGTAGCCCTAGGGGACAGGGGGCGAGGGAGACCCAGTACTTC.

The CDR3 coding sequence is TGCGCCAGCAGTCCCCTGGGGGGGCGGCAAGAGACCCAGTACTTC. Its protein product is CASSPLGGRQETQYF. This chain links TRBV4-1 with TRBJ2-5; TRBD2 might be the D (7 bases). Germline CDR1 MGHRA, CDR2 YSYEKL. V was clipped by 6 bases and J by 2 bases, with 16 bases between them. The length of the CDR3 is 15 residues.

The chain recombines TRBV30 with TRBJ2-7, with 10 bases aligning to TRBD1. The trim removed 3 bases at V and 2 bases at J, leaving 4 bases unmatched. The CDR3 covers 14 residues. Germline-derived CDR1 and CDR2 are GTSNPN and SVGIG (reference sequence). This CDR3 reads CAWSWDRGPYEQYF. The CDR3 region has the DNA TGTGCCTGGAGCTGGGACAGGGGACCCTACGAGCAGTACTTC.

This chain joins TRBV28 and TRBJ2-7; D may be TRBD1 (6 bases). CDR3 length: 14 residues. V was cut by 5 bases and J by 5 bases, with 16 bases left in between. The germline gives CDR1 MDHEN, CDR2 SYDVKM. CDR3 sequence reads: CASSTGTPLDEQYF. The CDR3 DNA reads TGTGCCAGCAGTACTGGGACACCGCTCGACGAGCAGTACTTC. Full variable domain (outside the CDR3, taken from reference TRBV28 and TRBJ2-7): DVKVTQSSRYLVKRTGEKVFLECVQDMDHENMFWYRQDPGLGLRLIYFSYDVKMKEKGDIPEGYSVSREKKERFSLILESASTNQTSMYLCASSTGTPLDEQYFGPGTRLTVT.

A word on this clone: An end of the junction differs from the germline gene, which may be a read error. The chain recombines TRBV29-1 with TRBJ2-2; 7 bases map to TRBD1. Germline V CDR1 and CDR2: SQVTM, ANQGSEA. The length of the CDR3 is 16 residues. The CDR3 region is CSGTGTAIFLHRGAVF. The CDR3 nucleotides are TGCAGCGGCACCGGGACAGCGATCTTCTTACACCGGGGAGCTGTTTTT.

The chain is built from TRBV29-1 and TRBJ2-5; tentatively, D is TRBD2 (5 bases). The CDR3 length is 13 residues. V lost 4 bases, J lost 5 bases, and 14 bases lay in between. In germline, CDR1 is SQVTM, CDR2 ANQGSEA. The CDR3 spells CSVAYFERETQYF. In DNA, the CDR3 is TGCAGCGTTGCCTATTTCGAGCGGGAGACCCAGTACTTC.

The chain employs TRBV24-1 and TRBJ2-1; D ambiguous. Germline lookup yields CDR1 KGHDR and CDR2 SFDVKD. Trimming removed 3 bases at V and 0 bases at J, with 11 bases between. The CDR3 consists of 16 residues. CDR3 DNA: TGTGCCACCAGTGATCCTACCCGAAGCTCCTACAATGAGCAGTTCTTC. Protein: CATSDPTRSSYNEQFF.

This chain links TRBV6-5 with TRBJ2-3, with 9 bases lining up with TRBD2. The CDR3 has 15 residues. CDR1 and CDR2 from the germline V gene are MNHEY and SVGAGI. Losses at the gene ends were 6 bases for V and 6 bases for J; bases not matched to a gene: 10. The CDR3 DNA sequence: TGTGCCAGCAGGGATAGCGGGAGACCTTTTGATACGCAGTATTTT. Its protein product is CASRDSGRPFDTQYF.